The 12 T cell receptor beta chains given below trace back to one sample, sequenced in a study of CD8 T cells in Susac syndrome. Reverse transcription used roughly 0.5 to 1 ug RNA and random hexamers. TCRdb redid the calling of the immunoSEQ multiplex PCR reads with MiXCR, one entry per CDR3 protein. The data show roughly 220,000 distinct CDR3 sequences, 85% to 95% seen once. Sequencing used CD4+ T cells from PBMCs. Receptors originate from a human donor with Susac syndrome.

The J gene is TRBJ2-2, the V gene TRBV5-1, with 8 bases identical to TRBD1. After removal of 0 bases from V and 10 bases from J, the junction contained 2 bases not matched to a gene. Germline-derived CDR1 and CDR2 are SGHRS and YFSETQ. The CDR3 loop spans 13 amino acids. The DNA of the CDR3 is TGCGCCAGCAGCTTGGGACAGGGGTTGGAGCTGTTTTTT. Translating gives CASSLGQGLELFF.

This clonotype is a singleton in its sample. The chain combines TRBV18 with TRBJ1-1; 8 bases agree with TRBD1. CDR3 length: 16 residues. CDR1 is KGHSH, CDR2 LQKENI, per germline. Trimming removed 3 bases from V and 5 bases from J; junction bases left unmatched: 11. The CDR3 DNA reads TGTGCCAGCTCACCCATAGCGACAGGGGCGGGAACTGAAGCTTTCTTT. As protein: CASSPIATGAGTEAFF.

CDR3 loop: CASSPVTQGNTEAFF. Written as DNA, the CDR3 is TGTGCCAGTAGCCCCGTTACTCAGGGGAACACTGAAGCTTTCTTT. The chain couples TRBV19 to TRBJ1-1, with TRBD1 as a possible D gene (5 bases). This CDR3 has 15 amino acids. Germline V gives CDR1 LNHDA, CDR2 SQIVND (reference sequence). Trimming left V 6 bases short and J 1 base short, with 15 bases between.

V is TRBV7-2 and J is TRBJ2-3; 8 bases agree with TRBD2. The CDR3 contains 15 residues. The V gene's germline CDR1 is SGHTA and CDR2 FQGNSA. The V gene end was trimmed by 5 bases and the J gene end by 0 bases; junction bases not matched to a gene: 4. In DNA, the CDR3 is TGTGCCAGCAGCCCCGGGGGGGCAAGCACAGATACGCAGTATTTT. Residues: CASSPGGASTDTQYF.

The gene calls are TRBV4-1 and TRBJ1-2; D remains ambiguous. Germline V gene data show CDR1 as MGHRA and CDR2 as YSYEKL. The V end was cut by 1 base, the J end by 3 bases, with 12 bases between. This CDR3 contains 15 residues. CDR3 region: CASSQGPGEDYGYTF. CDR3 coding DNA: TGCGCCAGCAGCCAAGGACCGGGAGAGGACTATGGCTACACCTTC.

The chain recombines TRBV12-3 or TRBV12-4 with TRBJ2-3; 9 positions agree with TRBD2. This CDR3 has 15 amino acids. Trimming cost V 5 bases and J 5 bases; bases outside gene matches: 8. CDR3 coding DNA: TGTGCCAGCAGTCTCCTAGCGGGAATGAGAGATACGCAGTATTTT. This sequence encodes CASSLLAGMRDTQYF.

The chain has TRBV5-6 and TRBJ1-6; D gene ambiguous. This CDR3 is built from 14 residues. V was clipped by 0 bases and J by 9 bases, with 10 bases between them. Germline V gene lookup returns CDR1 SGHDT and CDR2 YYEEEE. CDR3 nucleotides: TGTGCCAGCAGCTTGGTGGGATCCGGTTCACCCCTCCACTTT. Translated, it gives CASSLVGSGSPLHF.

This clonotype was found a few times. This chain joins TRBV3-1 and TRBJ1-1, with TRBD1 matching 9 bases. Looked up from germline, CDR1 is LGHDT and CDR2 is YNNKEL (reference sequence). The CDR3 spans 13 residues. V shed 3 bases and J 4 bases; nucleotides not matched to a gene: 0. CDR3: CASSQDRGTEAFF. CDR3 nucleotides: TGTGCCAGCAGCCAGGACAGGGGCACTGAAGCTTTCTTT.

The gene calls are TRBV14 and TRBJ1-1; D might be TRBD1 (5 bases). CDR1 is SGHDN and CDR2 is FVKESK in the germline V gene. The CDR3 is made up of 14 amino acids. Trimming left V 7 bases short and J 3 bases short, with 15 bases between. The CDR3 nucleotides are TGTGCCAGCACCCCTGTGAGAGGGGACACTGAAGCTTTCTTT. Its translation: CASTPVRGDTEAFF. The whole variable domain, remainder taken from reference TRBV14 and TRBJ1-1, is EAGVTQFPSHSVIEKGQTVTLRCDPISGHDNLYWYRRVMGKEIKFLLHFVKESKQDESGMPNNRFLAERTGGTYSTLKVQPAELEDSGVYFCASTPVRGDTEAFFGQGTRLTVV.

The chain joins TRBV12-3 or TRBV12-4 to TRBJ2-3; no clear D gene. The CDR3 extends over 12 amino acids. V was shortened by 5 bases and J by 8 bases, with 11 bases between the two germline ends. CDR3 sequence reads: CASSPPSSTQYF. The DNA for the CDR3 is TGTGCCAGCAGTCCACCTTCTAGTACGCAGTATTTT.

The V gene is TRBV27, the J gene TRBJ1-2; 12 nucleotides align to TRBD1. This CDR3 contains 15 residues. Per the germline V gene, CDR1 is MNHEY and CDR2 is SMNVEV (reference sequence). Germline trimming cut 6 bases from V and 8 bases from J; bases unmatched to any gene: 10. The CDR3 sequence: CASSQGQGATGGYTF. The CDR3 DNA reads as TGTGCCAGCAGCCAGGGACAGGGGGCGACGGGAGGCTACACCTTC.

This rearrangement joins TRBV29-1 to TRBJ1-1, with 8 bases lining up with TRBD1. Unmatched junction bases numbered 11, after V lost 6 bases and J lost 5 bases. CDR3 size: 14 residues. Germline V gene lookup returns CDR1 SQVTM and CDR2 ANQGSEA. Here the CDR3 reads CSVRTGRELTEAFF. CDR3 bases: TGCAGCGTCCGGACAGGGAGGGAGTTAACTGAAGCTTTCTTT.